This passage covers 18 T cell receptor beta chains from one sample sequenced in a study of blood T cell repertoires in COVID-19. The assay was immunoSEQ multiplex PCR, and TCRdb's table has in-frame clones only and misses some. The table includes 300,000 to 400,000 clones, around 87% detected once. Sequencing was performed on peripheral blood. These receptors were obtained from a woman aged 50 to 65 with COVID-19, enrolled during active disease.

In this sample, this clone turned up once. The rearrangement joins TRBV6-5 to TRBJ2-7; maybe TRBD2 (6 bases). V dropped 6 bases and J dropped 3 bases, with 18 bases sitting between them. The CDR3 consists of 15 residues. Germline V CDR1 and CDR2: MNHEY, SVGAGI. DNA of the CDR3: TGTGCCAGCAGGCCCGGAATAGCGGACCACTACGAGCAGTACTTC. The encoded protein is CASRPGIADHYEQYF.

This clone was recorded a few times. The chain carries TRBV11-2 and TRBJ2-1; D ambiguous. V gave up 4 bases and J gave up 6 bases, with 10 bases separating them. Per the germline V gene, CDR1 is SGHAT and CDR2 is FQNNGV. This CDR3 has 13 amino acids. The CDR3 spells CASSSSPFNEQFF. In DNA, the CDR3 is TGTGCCAGCAGCTCCTCCCCCTTCAATGAGCAGTTCTTC.

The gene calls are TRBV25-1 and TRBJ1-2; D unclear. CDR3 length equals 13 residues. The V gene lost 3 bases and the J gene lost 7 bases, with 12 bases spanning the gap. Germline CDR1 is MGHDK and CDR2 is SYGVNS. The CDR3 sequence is CASSDWSTVGYTF. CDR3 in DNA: TGTGCCAGCAGTGACTGGTCCACAGTTGGCTACACCTTC.

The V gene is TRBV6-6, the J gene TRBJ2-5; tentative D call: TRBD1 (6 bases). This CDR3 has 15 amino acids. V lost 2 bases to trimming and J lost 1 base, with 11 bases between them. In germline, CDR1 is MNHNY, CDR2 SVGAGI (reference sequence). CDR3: CASSYLRTVQETQYF. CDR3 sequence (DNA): TGTGCCAGCAGTTACCTGAGGACAGTCCAAGAGACCCAGTACTTC.

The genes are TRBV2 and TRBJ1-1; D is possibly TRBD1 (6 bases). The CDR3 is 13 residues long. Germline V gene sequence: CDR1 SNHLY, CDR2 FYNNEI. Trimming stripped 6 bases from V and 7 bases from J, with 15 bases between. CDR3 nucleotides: TGTGCCAGCAGCCTTGACAGGAGAAATGAAGCTTTCTTT. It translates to CASSLDRRNEAFF.

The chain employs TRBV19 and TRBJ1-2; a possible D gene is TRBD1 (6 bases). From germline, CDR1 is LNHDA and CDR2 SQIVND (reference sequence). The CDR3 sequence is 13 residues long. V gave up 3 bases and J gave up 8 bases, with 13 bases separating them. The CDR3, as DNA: TGTGCCAGTAGTATCCCACAGGGCCGGGGCTACACCTTC. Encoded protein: CASSIPQGRGYTF.

CDR3 nucleotide sequence: TGTGCCACCGATGTACAGGGAACTAATGAAAAACTGTTTTTT. It specifies CATDVQGTNEKLFF. The rearrangement uses TRBV2 and TRBJ1-4; possibly TRBD1 for D (6 bases). Trimming removed 10 bases from V and 1 base from J, with 13 bases in between. The CDR3 runs to 14 residues. Germline V gives CDR1 SNHLY, CDR2 FYNNEI.

CDR3 bases: TGTGCCAGCAGCCGCCGGACTAGCGGGGGGGAGACGGGGACCCAGTACTTC. This codes for CASSRRTSGGETGTQYF. V is TRBV7-7 and J is TRBJ2-5; the match to TRBD2 covers 15 bases. Germline assignment: CDR1 SSHAT and CDR2 FNYEAQ (reference sequence). Unmatched junction bases numbered 11, after V lost 5 bases and J lost 7 bases. This CDR3 contains 17 residues. The full variable domain, rest sourced from reference TRBV7-7 and TRBJ2-5, is GAGVSQSPRYKVTKRGQDVTLRCDPISSHATLYWYQQALGQGPEFLTYFNYEAQPDKSGLPSDRFSAERPEGSISTLTIQRTEQRDSAMYRCASSRRTSGGETGTQYFGPGTRLLVL.

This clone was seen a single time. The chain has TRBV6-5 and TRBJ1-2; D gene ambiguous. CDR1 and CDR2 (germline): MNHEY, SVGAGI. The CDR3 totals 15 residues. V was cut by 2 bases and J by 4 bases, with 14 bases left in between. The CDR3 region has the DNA TGTGCCAGCAGTTACAGGACTGATCGAACCTATGGCTACACCTTC. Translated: CASSYRTDRTYGYTF.

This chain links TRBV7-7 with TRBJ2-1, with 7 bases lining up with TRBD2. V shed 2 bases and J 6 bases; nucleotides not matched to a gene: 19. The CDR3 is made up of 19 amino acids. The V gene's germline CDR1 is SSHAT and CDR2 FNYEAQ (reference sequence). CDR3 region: CASSLSFGAGEKLGNEQFF. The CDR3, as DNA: TGTGCCAGCAGCTTAAGTTTTGGGGCGGGAGAGAAACTGGGCAATGAGCAGTTCTTC.

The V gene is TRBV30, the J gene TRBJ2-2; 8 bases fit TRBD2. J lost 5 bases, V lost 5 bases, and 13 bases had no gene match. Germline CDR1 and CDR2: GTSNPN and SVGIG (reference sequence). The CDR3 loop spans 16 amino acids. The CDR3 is CAWDGGSGKGTGELFF. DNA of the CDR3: TGTGCCTGGGACGGGGGTAGCGGGAAGGGAACCGGGGAGCTGTTTTTT.

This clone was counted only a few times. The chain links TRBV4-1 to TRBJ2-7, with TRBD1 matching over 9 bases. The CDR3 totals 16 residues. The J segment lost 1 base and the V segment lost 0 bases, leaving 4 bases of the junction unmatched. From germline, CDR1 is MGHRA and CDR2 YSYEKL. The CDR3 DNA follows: TGCGCCAGCAGCCAAGAAGTGGGACAGGGATCCTACGAGCAGTACTTC. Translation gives CASSQEVGQGSYEQYF.

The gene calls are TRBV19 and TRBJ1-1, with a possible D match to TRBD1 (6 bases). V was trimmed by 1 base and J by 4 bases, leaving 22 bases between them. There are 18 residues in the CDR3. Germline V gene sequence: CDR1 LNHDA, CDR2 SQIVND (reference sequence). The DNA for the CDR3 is TGTGCCAGTAGTATAGGGACTTACAGGGCTCAGCGAGCCACTGAAGCTTTCTTT. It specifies CASSIGTYRAQRATEAFF.

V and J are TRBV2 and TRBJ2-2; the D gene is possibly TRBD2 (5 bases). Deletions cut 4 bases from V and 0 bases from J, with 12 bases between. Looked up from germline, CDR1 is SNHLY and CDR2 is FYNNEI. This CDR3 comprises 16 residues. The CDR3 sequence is CASSVRGTANTGELFF. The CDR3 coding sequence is TGTGCCAGCAGTGTACGGGGTACCGCGAACACCGGGGAGCTGTTTTTT. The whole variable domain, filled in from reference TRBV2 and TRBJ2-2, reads EPEVTQTPSHQVTQMGQEVILRCVPISNHLYFYWYRQILGQKVEFLVSFYNNEISEKSEIFDDQFSVERPDGSNFTLKIRSTKLEDSAMYFCASSVRGTANTGELFFGEGSRLTVL.

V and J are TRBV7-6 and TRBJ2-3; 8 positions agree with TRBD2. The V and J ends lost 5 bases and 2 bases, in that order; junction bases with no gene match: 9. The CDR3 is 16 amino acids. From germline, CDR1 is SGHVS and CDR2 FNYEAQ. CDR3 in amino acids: CASSIRLAGSTDTQYF. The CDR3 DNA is TGTGCCAGCAGCATTCGTCTAGCGGGTTCCACAGATACGCAGTATTTT. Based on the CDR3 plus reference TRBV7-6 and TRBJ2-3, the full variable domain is GAGVSQSPRYKVTKRGQDVALRCDPISGHVSLYWYRQALGQGPEFLTYFNYEAQQDKSGLPNDRFSAERPEGSISTLTIQRTEQRDSAMYRCASSIRLAGSTDTQYFGPGTRLTVL.

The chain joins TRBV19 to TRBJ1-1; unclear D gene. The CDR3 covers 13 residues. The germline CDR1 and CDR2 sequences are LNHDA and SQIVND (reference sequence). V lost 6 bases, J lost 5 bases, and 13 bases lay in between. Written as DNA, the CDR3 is TGTGCCAGTAGGCGGGTCGTCGGTACTGAAGCTTTCTTT. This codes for CASRRVVGTEAFF. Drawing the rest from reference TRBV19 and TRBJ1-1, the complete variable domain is DGGITQSPKYLFRKEGQNVTLSCEQNLNHDAMYWYRQDPGQGLRLIYYSQIVNDFQKGDIAEGYSVSREKKESFPLTVTSAQKNPTAFYLCASRRVVGTEAFFGQGTRLTVV.

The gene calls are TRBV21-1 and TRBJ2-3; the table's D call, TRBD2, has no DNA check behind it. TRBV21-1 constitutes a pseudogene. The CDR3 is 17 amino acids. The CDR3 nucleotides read TGTGCCAGCAGCAAAAACCGGGAGGATCGACGCACAGATACGCAGTATTTT. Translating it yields CASSKNREDRRTDTQYF.

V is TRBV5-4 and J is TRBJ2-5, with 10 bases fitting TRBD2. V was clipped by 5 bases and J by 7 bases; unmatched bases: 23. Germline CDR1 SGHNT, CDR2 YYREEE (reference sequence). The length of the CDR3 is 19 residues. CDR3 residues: CASSSQGPGGLAGVGTQYF. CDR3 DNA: TGTGCCAGCAGTTCACAGGGGCCCGGGGGCCTAGCGGGAGTCGGGACCCAGTACTTC.